The 21 T cell receptor beta chains below were found in one sample sequenced in a study of T cells in Graves' hyperthyroidism and ophthalmopathy. Using RNA transcripts as the source, TCR beta CDR3 regions were amplified. A first-round RT-PCR of the TCR CDR3 used the HTBI primer set. TCRdb recomputed calls from the multiplex PCR reads with MiXCR, one row per CDR3 protein. In the table there are roughly 640,000 distinct CDR3 sequences, around 16% of which are singletons. Sequences were obtained from blood. These receptors all stem from a woman aged 40 to 50 with Graves' ophthalmopathy.

This clonotype was picked up many times. The chain is built from TRBV20-1 and TRBJ2-2; tentative D call: TRBD1 (5 bases). CDR1 is DFQATT and CDR2 is SNEGSKA in the germline V gene (reference sequence). The V and J ends lost 3 bases and 7 bases respectively, with 15 bases between them. The CDR3 has 14 residues. The CDR3 spells CSASGRQGGGELFF. The CDR3 DNA reads TGCAGTGCTAGTGGTCGGCAGGGTGGCGGGGAGCTGTTTTTT.

The chain carries TRBV6-1 and TRBJ2-1, with 8 bases that match TRBD2. CDR1 and CDR2 (germline): MNHNS, SASEGT. V lost 1 base to trimming and J lost 2 bases; unmatched junction nucleotides: 1. The CDR3 contains 15 residues. CDR3 residues: CASSEELAAYNEQFF. The CDR3 region has the DNA TGTGCCAGCAGTGAAGAACTAGCGGCCTACAATGAGCAGTTCTTC.

The sample holds many counts of this clonotype. The chain has TRBV11-2 and TRBJ2-5; D not resolved. V was clipped by 0 bases and J by 4 bases, with 6 bases between them. The CDR3 extends over 13 amino acids. The germline gives CDR1 SGHAT, CDR2 FQNNGV. The CDR3 here is CASSLETPETQYF. The DNA for the CDR3 is TGTGCCAGCAGCTTAGAGACCCCAGAGACCCAGTACTTC.

In this sample, this clonotype turned up many times. V is TRBV11-2 and J is TRBJ2-3; D call uncertain. The germline gives CDR1 SGHAT, CDR2 FQNNGV. The CDR3 covers 13 residues. The germline V and J ends were trimmed by 2 bases and 4 bases, with 7 bases remaining between them. The CDR3 bases are TGTGCCAGCAGCTTATCACCCCCAGATACGCAGTATTTT. Its translation is CASSLSPPDTQYF.

Concerning this clonotype itself: One base away lies a much larger clone, so this may be a sequencing read error. The chain is built from TRBV7-9 and TRBJ1-1; possible D gene TRBD1, 6 bases. The CDR3 runs 15 residues. Germline-derived CDR1 and CDR2 are SEHNR and FQNEAQ (reference sequence). Written as DNA, the CDR3 is TGTGTCAGCAGCTTAGAGGAAGGGGGGAACACTGAAGCTTTCTTT. Its translation: CVSSLEEGGNTEAFF.

In its sample, this clonotype was seen many times. CDR3 protein: CASSPEGAGNTEAFF. The CDR3 DNA follows: TGTGCCAGCAGCCCTGAGGGGGCTGGGAACACTGAAGCTTTCTTT. The rearrangement joins TRBV2 to TRBJ1-1; 7 bases align to TRBD1. With 6 bases clipped from V and 1 base from J, the junction kept 8 bases outside the gene matches. Per germline, CDR1 SNHLY and CDR2 FYNNEI. The CDR3 has 15 amino acids.

Details on this clonotype: The germline gene is not matched at one end of the junction; a read error may be the cause. This chain links TRBV19 with TRBJ2-3, with TRBD2 identical over 8 bases. The CDR3 has 14 residues. Germline CDR1 LNHDA, CDR2 SQIVND (reference sequence). The CDR3 spells CTSSTSGGTDTQYF. The CDR3 region has the DNA TGTACCAGTAGTACTAGCGGAGGCACAGATACGCAGTATTTT.

This chain links TRBV6-1 with TRBJ1-2; TRBD1 agrees at 7 bases. With 5 bases clipped from V and 6 bases from J, the junction kept 12 bases outside the gene matches. The CDR3 extends over 15 amino acids. Germline V gives CDR1 MNHNS, CDR2 SASEGT. Here the CDR3 DNA reads TGTGCCAGCAGTCCTTTAGGGGGCGTAGGAGATGGCTACACCTTC. Translated: CASSPLGGVGDGYTF.

The chain joins TRBV18 to TRBJ2-4; D may be TRBD1 or TRBD2 (5 bases each). This CDR3 is 15 amino acids long. V was pared by 0 bases and J by 6 bases, with 12 bases between. Per germline, CDR1 KGHSH and CDR2 LQKENI. The CDR3 bases are TGTGCCAGCTCACCACCTTCTGGGGGATCAAACATTCAGTACTTC. Translated, it gives CASSPPSGGSNIQYF.

At least ten counts were recorded for this clonotype. The V gene is TRBV20-1, the J gene TRBJ1-1, with D tentatively TRBD1 (6 bases). V dropped 1 base and J dropped 8 bases, with 14 bases sitting between them. The CDR3 totals 13 residues. Germline CDR1 DFQATT, CDR2 SNEGSKA (reference sequence). This CDR3 reads CSARVSGGGEAFF. DNA of the CDR3: TGCAGTGCTAGAGTTTCGGGAGGGGGAGAAGCTTTCTTT.

This chain uses TRBV28 with TRBJ2-5; no clear D. CDR3 length: 13 amino acids. Germline V lookup: CDR1 MDHEN, CDR2 SYDVKM. V lost 5 bases to trimming and J lost 0 bases, with 7 bases between them. The CDR3 DNA sequence: TGTGCCAGCAGTAAAATGTACCAAGAGACCCAGTACTTC. Translation: CASSKMYQETQYF.

The sample holds many counts of this clonotype. This chain joins TRBV12-3 or TRBV12-4 and TRBJ2-3; D uncertain. This CDR3 region has 11 residues. Trimming stripped 8 bases from V and 7 bases from J, with 10 bases between. The CDR3 region is CASGRRYTQYF. CDR3 nucleotide sequence: TGTGCCAGCGGCCGACGCTATACGCAGTATTTT.

The table lists this clonotype with many counts. This chain connects TRBV20-1 to TRBJ2-5; 11 bases are a match to TRBD2. Looked up from germline, CDR1 is DFQATT and CDR2 is SNEGSKA (reference sequence). The CDR3 consists of 16 residues. The ends lost 6 bases at V and 2 bases at J; junction bases unmatched: 11. The CDR3 is CSATPGTSGHQETQYF. CDR3 DNA: TGCAGTGCCACCCCGGGGACTAGCGGTCATCAAGAGACCCAGTACTTC.

With regard to this clonotype: Being one base from a much bigger clone, this may be a read error. CDR3 bases: TGTGGCAGCAGTGGGACAGGAACTAATGAAAAACTGTTTTTT. Translated, it gives CGSSGTGTNEKLFF. This chain joins TRBV2 and TRBJ1-4, with 8 bases fitting TRBD1. In germline, CDR1 is SNHLY, CDR2 FYNNEI. CDR3 length equals 14 residues.

This clonotype came up many times. The gene calls are TRBV7-9 and TRBJ2-5; 9 bases agree with TRBD1. Germline V gives CDR1 SEHNR, CDR2 FQNEAQ (reference sequence). V shed 7 bases, J shed 1 base, and the junction held 4 bases outside the gene matches. CDR3 length: 14 amino acids. The CDR3 sequence is CASTGTGRQETQYF. The CDR3 DNA sequence: TGTGCCAGCACAGGGACAGGGCGCCAAGAGACCCAGTACTTC.

This clonotype appeared a few times. Here the CDR3 reads CASSGSSYRYTF. The CDR3 DNA reads TGTGCCAGCAGTGGTTCATCGTATCGCTACACCTTC. This chain connects TRBV6-2 or TRBV6-3 to TRBJ1-2; D not resolved. The length of the CDR3 is 12 residues. Trimming removed 5 bases at V and 9 bases at J, with 13 bases between. Germline CDR1 reads MNHEY; CDR2 reads SVGEGT.

This clonotype turned up a few times. The chain carries TRBV4-1 and TRBJ1-4; weak D call: TRBD1 (6 bases). This CDR3 spans 16 amino acids. The germline V and J ends were trimmed by 0 bases and 7 bases, with 15 bases remaining between them. Germline V gene data show CDR1 as MGHRA and CDR2 as YSYEKL. The CDR3 sequence is CASSQDRGRGPEKLFF. CDR3 DNA sequence: TGCGCCAGCAGCCAAGATCGGGGCAGGGGCCCTGAAAAACTGTTTTTT.

Only a few counts were recorded for this clonotype. This chain uses TRBV5-6 with TRBJ2-3; 8 positions match TRBD2. CDR1 is SGHDT, CDR2 YYEEEE, per germline. This CDR3 comprises 16 residues. The trim removed 3 bases at V and 2 bases at J, leaving 8 bases unmatched. In DNA form, the CDR3 reads TGTGCCAGCAGCTACGCCGGGACTAGATCCACAGATACGCAGTATTTT. As protein: CASSYAGTRSTDTQYF.

J is TRBJ2-2 and V is TRBV20-1; TRBD2 matches 7 bases. V shed 0 bases and J 4 bases; nucleotides not matched to a gene: 11. CDR3 length: 17 residues. Germline values: CDR1 DFQATT, CDR2 SNEGSKA (reference sequence). CDR3 in amino acids: CSARDGDFWGGTGELFF. The CDR3 DNA sequence: TGCAGTGCTAGAGACGGGGACTTTTGGGGGGGCACCGGGGAGCTGTTTTTT.

This clonotype was counted many times. CDR3 in amino acids: CASSQDQGWGNEQFF. CDR3 in DNA: TGTGCCAGCAGCCAAGATCAGGGGTGGGGAAATGAGCAGTTCTTC. This sequence joins TRBV3-1 and TRBJ2-1, with a possible D match to TRBD1 (6 bases). The CDR3 contains 15 residues. Trimming removed 0 bases at V and 7 bases at J, with 13 bases between. The germline CDR1 and CDR2 sequences are LGHDT and YNNKEL (reference sequence).

This clonotype was seen repeatedly, ten times or more. The J gene is TRBJ1-1, the V gene TRBV6-1; D is undetermined. V was clipped by 2 bases and J by 4 bases, with 11 bases between them. Germline V gene sequence: CDR1 MNHNS, CDR2 SASEGT. CDR3 length: 14 residues. The CDR3 DNA sequence: TGTGCCAGCAGTGAAATAGTCCGGGCCACTGAAGCTTTCTTT. Translating gives CASSEIVRATEAFF.